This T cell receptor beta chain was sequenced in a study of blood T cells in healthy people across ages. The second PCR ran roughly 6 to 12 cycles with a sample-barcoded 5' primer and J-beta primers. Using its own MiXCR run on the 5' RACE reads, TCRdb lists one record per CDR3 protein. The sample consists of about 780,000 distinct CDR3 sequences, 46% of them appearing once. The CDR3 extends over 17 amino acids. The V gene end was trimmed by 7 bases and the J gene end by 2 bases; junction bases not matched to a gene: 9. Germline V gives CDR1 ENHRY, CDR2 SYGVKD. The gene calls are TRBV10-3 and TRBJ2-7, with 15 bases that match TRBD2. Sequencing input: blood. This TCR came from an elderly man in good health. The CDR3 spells CAIKGLAGGPSAYEQYF. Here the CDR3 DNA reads TGTGCCATCAAAGGACTAGCGGGGGGGCCATCCGCCTACGAGCAGTACTTC.